This record concerns one T cell receptor (beta chain) sequence. The data belong to a study of CD8 T cells in Susac syndrome. Random hexamers primed reverse transcription of about 0.45 to 1 ug RNA. It was immunoSEQ multiplex PCR that amplified TCR beta CDR3 across 54 Vbeta and 13 Jbeta. In TCRdb, the immunoSEQ multiplex PCR reads were re-called with MiXCR into one record per CDR3 protein. The sample gives over 350,000 distinct CDR3 sequences, 75% to 90% of which show up once; roughly 0.11% is in the top ten. Blood CD8+ and CD4+ T cells underwent high-throughput TCR beta sequencing. It was negative isolation that provided the CD8+ and CD4+ T cells, whereas TEMRA cells were enriched by FACS. The V gene's germline CDR1 is DFQATT and CDR2 SNEGSKA (reference sequence). This CDR3 region has 15 residues. The ends lost 1 base at V and 1 base at J; junction bases unmatched: 6.

Sequencing was done on a sample of CD8+ T cells from PBMCs. V is TRBV20-1 and J is TRBJ2-7, with TRBD1 matching over 8 bases. This receptor was identified in a human donor with multiple sclerosis. The CDR3 coding sequence is TGCAGTGCTAGAGGCCAGGGGGACAGGTCCTACGAGCAGTACTTC. Translation gives CSARGQGDRSYEQYF.